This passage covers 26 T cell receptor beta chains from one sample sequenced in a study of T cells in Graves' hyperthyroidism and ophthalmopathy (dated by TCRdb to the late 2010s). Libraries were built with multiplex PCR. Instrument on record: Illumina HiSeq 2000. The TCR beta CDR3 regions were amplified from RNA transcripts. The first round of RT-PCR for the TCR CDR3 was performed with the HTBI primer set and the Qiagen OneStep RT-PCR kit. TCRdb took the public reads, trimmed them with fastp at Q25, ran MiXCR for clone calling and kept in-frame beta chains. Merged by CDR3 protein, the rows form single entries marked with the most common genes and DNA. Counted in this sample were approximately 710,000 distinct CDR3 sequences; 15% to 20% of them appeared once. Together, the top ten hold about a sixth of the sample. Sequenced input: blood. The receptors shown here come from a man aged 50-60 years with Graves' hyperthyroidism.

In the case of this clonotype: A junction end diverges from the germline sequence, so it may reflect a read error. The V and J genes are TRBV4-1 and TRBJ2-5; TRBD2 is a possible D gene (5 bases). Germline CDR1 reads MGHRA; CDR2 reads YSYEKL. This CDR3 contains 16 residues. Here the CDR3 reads CASSKEPGIAAGTQYF. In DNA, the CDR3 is TGCGCCAGCAGCAAAGAACCGGGAATTGCGGCCGGGACCCAGTACTTC.

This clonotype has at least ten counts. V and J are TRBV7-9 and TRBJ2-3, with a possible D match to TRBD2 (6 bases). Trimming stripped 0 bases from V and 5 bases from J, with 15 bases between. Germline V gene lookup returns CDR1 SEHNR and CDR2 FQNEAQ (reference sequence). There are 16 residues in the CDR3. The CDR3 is CASSLAIGRRQDTQYF. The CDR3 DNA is TGTGCCAGCAGCTTAGCTATCGGGAGAAGGCAAGATACGCAGTATTTT.

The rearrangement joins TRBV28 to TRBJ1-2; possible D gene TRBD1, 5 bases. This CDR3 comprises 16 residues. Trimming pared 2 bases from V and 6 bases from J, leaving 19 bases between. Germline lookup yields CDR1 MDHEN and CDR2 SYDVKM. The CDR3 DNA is TGTGCCAGCAGTTTAAATGGTTGGGGGATGAGGGATGGCTACACCTTC. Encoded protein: CASSLNGWGMRDGYTF.

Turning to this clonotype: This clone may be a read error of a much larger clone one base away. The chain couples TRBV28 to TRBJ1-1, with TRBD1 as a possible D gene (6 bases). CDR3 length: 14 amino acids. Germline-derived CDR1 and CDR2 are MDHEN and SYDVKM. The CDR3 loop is CASSSDRENTETFF. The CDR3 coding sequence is TGTGCCAGCAGTTCGGACAGAGAGAACACTGAAACTTTCTTT.

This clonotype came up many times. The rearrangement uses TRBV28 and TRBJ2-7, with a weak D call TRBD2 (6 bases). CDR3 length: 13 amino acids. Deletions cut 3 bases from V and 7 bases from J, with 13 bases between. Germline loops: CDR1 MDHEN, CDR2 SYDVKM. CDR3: CASSLTLRGEQYF. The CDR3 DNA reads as TGTGCCAGCAGTTTGACCCTACGGGGGGAGCAGTACTTC.

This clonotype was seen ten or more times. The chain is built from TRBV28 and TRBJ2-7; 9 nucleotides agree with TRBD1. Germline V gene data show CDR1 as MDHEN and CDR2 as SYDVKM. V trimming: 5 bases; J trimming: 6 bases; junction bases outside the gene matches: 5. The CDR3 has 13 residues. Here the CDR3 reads CASSTGQGIEQYF. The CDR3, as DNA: TGTGCCAGCAGTACGGGACAGGGAATCGAGCAGTACTTC.

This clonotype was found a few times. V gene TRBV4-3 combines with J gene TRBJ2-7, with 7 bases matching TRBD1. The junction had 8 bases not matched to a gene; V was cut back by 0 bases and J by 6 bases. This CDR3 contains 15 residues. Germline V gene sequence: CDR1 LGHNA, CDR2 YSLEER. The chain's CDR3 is CASSQEVGRGTEQYF. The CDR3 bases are TGCGCCAGCAGCCAAGAAGTTGGCAGGGGGACCGAGCAGTACTTC.

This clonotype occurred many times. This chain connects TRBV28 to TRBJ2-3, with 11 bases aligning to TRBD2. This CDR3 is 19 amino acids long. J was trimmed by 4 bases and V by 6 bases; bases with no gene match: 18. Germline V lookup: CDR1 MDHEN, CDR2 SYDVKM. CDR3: CASSPLGTSGPSGADTQYF. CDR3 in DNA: TGTGCCAGCAGCCCTCTCGGGACTAGCGGTCCCTCTGGTGCAGATACGCAGTATTTT.

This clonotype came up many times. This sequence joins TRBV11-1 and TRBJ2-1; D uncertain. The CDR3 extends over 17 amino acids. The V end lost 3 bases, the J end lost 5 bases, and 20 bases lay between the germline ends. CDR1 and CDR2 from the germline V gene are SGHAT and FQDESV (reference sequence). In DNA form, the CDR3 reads TGTGCCAGCAGCTTTACGGTATTTGGGATTTCTGACAATGAGCAGTTCTTC. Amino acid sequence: CASSFTVFGISDNEQFF.

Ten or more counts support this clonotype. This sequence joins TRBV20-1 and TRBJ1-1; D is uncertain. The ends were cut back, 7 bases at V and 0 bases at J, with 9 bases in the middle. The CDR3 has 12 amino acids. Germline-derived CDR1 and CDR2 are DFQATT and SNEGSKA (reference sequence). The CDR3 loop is CSVRALNTEAFF. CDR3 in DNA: TGCAGTGTCCGGGCCTTGAACACTGAAGCTTTCTTT.

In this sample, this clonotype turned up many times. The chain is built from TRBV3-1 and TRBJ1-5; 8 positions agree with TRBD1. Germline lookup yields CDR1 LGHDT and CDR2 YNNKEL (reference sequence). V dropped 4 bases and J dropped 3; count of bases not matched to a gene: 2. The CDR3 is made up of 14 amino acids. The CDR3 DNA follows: TGTGCCAGCAGCCCGGGACAGGACAATCAGCCCCAGCATTTT. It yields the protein CASSPGQDNQPQHF.

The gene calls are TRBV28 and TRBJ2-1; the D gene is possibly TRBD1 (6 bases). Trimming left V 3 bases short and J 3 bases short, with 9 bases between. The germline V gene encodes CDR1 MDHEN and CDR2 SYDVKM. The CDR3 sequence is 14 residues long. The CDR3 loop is CASSLGAIYNEQFF. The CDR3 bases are TGTGCCAGCAGTTTGGGGGCAATCTACAATGAGCAGTTCTTC.

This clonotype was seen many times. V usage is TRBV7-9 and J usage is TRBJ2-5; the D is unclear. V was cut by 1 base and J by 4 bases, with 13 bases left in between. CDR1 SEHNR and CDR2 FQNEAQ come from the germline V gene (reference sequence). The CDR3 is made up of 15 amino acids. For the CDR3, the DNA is TGTGCCAGCAGCTTAGAAAGGCCGGAGATAGAGACCCAGTACTTC. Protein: CASSLERPEIETQYF. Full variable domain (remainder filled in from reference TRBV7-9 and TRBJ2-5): DTGVSQNPRHKITKRGQNVTFRCDPISEHNRLYWYRQTLGQGPEFLTYFQNEAQLEKSRLLSDRFSAERPKGSFSTLEIQRTEQGDSAMYLCASSLERPEIETQYFGPGTRLLVL.

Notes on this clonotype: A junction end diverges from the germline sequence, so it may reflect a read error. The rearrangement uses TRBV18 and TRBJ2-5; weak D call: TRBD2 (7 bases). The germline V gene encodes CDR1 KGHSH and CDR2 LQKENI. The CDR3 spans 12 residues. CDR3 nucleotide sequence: TGTGCCAGCTCACCGCCTATTGGGGGGGCGGACTTC. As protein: CASSPPIGGADF.

The CDR3 bases are TGCAGTGCTAGAGGGGGATTATTGAGTGTCTCCTACAATGAGCAGTTCTTC. As protein: CSARGGLLSVSYNEQFF. The chain carries TRBV20-1 and TRBJ2-1; no reliable D call. CDR3 length: 17 residues. Germline V lookup: CDR1 DFQATT, CDR2 SNEGSKA (reference sequence). The ends were cut back, 1 base at V and 0 bases at J, with 16 bases in the middle.

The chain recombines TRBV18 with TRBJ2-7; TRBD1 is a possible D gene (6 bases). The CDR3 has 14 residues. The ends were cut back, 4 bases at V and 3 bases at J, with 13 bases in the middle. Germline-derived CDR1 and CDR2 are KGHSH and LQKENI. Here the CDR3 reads CASSLDSSGYEQYF. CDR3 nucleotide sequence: TGTGCCAGCTCACTGGACAGTTCGGGCTACGAGCAGTACTTC.

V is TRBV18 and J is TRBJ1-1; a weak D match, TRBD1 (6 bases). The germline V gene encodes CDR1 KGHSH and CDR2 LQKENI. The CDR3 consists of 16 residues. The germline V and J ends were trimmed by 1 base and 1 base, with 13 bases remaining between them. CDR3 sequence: CASSPQDGGRNTEAFF. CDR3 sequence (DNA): TGTGCCAGCTCACCACAAGACGGGGGGCGGAACACTGAAGCTTTCTTT.

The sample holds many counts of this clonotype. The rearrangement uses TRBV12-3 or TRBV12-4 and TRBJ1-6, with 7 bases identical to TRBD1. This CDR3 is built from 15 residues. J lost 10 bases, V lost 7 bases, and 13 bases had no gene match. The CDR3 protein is CASNKRGPSRSPLHF. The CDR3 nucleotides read TGTGCCAGCAACAAAAGGGGGCCCAGCCGGTCACCCCTCCACTTT.

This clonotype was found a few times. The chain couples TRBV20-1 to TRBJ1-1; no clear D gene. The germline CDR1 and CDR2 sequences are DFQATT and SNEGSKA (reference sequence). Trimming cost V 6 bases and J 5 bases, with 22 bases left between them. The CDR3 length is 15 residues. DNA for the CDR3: TGCAGTGCCCGTGTGATGACTGTTCGATGGACTGAAGCTTTCTTT. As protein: CSARVMTVRWTEAFF.

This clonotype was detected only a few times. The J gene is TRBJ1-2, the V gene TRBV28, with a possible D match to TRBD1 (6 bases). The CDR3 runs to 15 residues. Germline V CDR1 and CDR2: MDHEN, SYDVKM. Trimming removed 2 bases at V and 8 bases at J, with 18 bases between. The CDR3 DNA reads TGTGCCAGCAGTTTACCTCAGACAGGCAGTCACGGCTACACCTTC. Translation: CASSLPQTGSHGYTF.

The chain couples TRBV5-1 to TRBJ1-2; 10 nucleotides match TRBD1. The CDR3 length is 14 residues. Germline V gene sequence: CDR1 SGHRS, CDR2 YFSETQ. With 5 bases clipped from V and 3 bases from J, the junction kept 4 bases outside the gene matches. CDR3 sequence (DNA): TGCGCCAGCAGAAAGGACAGGGGGTACTATGGCTACACCTTC. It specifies CASRKDRGYYGYTF.

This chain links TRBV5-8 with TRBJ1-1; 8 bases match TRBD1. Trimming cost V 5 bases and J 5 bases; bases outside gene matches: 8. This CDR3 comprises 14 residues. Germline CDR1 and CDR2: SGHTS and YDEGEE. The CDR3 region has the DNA TGTGCCAGCAGATCTGACAGGGGTGGGACTGAAGCTTTCTTT. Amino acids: CASRSDRGGTEAFF.

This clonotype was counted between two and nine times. The CDR3 here is CSVPLTSLNEQFF. The CDR3 DNA sequence: TGCAGCGTTCCCTTAACTAGTCTTAATGAGCAGTTCTTC. The chain is built from TRBV29-1 and TRBJ2-1; maybe TRBD2 (5 bases). The CDR3 is 13 amino acids. Germline V gene lookup returns CDR1 SQVTM and CDR2 ANQGSEA. Trimming took off 5 bases at V and 7 bases at J, with 15 bases between the two ends.

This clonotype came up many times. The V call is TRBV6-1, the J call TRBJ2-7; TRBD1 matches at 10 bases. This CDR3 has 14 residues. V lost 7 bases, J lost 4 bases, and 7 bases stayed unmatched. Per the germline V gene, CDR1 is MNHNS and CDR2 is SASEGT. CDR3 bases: TGTGCCAGCAAGAGGGACAGGGGAATTTACGAGCAGTACTTC. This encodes CASKRDRGIYEQYF.

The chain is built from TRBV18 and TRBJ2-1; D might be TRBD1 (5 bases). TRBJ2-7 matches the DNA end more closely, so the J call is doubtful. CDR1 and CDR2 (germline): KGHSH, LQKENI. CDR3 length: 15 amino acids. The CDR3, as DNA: TGTGCCAGCTCATCCCAACGGCCCACGGACAATGAGCAGTACTTC. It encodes CASSSQRPTDNEQYF.

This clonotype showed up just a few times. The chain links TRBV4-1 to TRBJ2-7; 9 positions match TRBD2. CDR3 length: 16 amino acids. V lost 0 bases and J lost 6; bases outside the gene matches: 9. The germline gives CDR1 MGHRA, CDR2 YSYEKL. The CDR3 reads CASSQERSGRNREQYF. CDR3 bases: TGCGCCAGCAGCCAAGAACGGAGCGGGAGGAACCGCGAGCAGTACTTC.